The 2 T cell receptor beta chains below were found in one sample sequenced in a study of regulatory T cells in long-lasting Graves disease. Specified time point: newly diagnosed GD, antithyroid drugs for less than 3 months. TCR sequences were obtained from RNA taken from PBMCs. Arm-PCR of CDR3 regions with iRepertoire HTBI primers generated TCR beta libraries. TCRdb used MiXCR to reprocess the multiplex PCR reads, holding one entry per CDR3 protein. The repertoire includes roughly 430,000 distinct CDR3 sequences, 16% of them detected once, and around 10% sits in the top ten. These data were likewise used in another study, on T cells in Graves' hyperthyroidism and ophthalmopathy.

The specimen comprised peripheral blood mononuclear cells (PBMCs), sampled at new diagnosis, from a patient treated with antithyroid drugs. The receptors originated from a woman in her thirties with Graves disease.

In this sample, this clonotype turned up a few times. The genes are TRBV4-3 and TRBJ2-3; no definite D call. The CDR3 loop spans 13 amino acids. Germline V gives CDR1 LGHNA, CDR2 YSLEER. Trimming took off 1 base at V and 5 bases at J, with 7 bases between the two ends. In nucleotides, the CDR3 is TGCGCCAGCAGCCAAGGCCTCGAAGATACGCAGTATTTT. This encodes CASSQGLEDTQYF.

This clonotype was observed at least ten times. This chain uses TRBV6-1 with TRBJ1-5; unclear D gene. The CDR3 is 13 amino acids. Trimming cost V 3 bases and J 4 bases, with 7 bases left between them. Per germline, CDR1 MNHNS and CDR2 SASEGT. CDR3 in amino acids: CASSDLGNQPQHF. CDR3 coding DNA: TGTGCCAGCAGTGATCTGGGTAATCAGCCCCAGCATTTT.